This T cell receptor beta chain was obtained from a study of cytomegalovirus exposure and HLA in healthy donors. Study observations and caveats: TCR beta sequences reportedly predicted most subjects' HLA-A and HLA-B alleles accurately. An apparent linkage of common viral pathogens to several of the most significant clusters emerged in a later analysis.

Amplification used 60 Vbeta primers and 13 Jbeta primers. Assay: immunoSEQ multiplex PCR; the TCRdb copy retains only in-frame clones and omits some. The table lists 100,000 to 150,000 clones, around 68% of them singletons. The V end was cut by 4 bases, the J end by 1 base, with 22 bases between. This CDR3 has 18 residues. Germline loops: CDR1 SGHDN, CDR2 FVKESK. With respect to this clone: Its antigen is unknown.

This TCR derives from a man in his forties in good health and CMV-seropositive. V gene TRBV14 combines with J gene TRBJ1-1, with D tentatively TRBD1 (6 bases). The sample taken for sequencing was PBMCs. CDR3 DNA: TGTGCCAGCAGCCTCTTAGGGTTACAGGGCCCCAAGAACACTGAAGCTTTCTTT. Encoded protein: CASSLLGLQGPKNTEAFF.